This passage covers 25 T cell receptor beta chains from one sample sequenced in a study of human T cells and chemical hapten exposure. The time point denotes: pre-sensitization, week 0. Treatment in this sample: therapeutic diphenylcyclopropenone sensitization with weekly scalp DPC. TCRdb passed the RACE reads through MiXCR, listing each CDR3 protein once. The sample has fewer than 350,000 distinct CDR3 sequences; approximately 7.5% are singletons. The sequenced sample was whole blood, obtained in connection with sensitization to the hapten diphenylcyclopropenone (DPC). The receptor source for this set is a man aged 18 to 30 with alopecia areata. Some clones in this sample may be carry-over from other donors' samples.

This clonotype was counted at least ten times. CDR3 DNA sequence: TGTGCCAGCAATACAGGGAACTACAATGAGCAGTTCTTC. Its translation is CASNTGNYNEQFF. The V and J genes are TRBV2 and TRBJ2-1, with D perhaps TRBD1 (6 bases). Germline V gives CDR1 SNHLY, CDR2 FYNNEI. Trimming cost V 7 bases and J 3 bases, with 10 bases left between them. The CDR3 is 13 residues long.

This clonotype was picked up many times. The CDR3 bases are TGTGCCAGCAGCGTAGCTGGCAGGGCACACAATGAGCAGTTCTTC. The encoded protein is CASSVAGRAHNEQFF. The V gene is TRBV9, the J gene TRBJ2-1; perhaps TRBD1 as D (5 bases). The length of the CDR3 is 15 residues. The V end lost 0 bases, the J end lost 5 bases, and 12 bases lay between the germline ends. Germline lookup yields CDR1 SGDLS and CDR2 YYNGEE.

In this sample, this clonotype turned up a few times. The chain recombines TRBV7-2 with TRBJ2-2; a possible D gene is TRBD1 (6 bases). Germline V gene sequence: CDR1 SGHTA, CDR2 FQGNSA. This CDR3 has 17 residues. V was cut by 5 bases and J by 11 bases, with 27 bases left in between. CDR3 protein: CASSQRQVSTNPGELFF. The CDR3 coding sequence is TGTGCCAGCAGCCAAAGACAGGTGTCGACCAACCCGGGAGAGCTGTTTTTT.

In this sample, this clonotype turned up a few times. The chain is built from TRBV6-5 and TRBJ2-2; 7 bases agree with TRBD1. J gave up 7 bases and V 6 bases, and 8 bases lay outside the gene matches. The CDR3 is 14 residues long. From germline, CDR1 is MNHEY and CDR2 SVGAGI. The CDR3 coding sequence is TGTGCCAGCAGAAAACAGGGGAATTTCGGGGAGCTGTTTTTT. Its protein product is CASRKQGNFGELFF.

This clonotype was observed a few times. The V gene is TRBV12-3 or TRBV12-4, the J gene TRBJ1-1; D unresolved. With 3 bases removed from V and 11 bases from J, the gap between germline ends came to 10 bases. The CDR3 spans 11 residues. The CDR3 DNA is TGTGCCAGCAGTTTGGGCGTGTCGGCTTTCTTT. Its translation: CASSLGVSAFF.

The genes are TRBV10-3 and TRBJ1-5; possibly TRBD1 for D (6 bases). The V and J ends lost 2 bases and 0 bases respectively, with 11 bases between them. CDR1 is ENHRY, CDR2 SYGVKD, per germline. The CDR3 sequence is 16 residues long. CDR3 sequence: CAISEHRVYSNQPQHF. The CDR3 nucleotides read TGTGCCATCAGTGAGCACAGGGTGTATAGCAATCAGCCCCAGCATTTT.

This clonotype was recorded at least ten times. Here the CDR3 reads CSVGTGLGNTGELFF. In nucleotides, the CDR3 is TGCAGCGTCGGGACAGGGTTGGGGAACACCGGGGAGCTGTTTTTT. The V gene is TRBV29-1, the J gene TRBJ2-2, with 9 nucleotides matching TRBD1. The length of the CDR3 is 15 residues. V lost 6 bases to trimming and J lost 1 base; unmatched junction nucleotides: 6. Germline values: CDR1 SQVTM, CDR2 ANQGSEA.

The chain has TRBV19 and TRBJ2-1, with 8 positions matching TRBD1. The CDR3 runs to 15 residues. J gave up 7 bases and V 6 bases, and 11 bases lay outside the gene matches. Germline loops: CDR1 LNHDA, CDR2 SQIVND (reference sequence). CDR3 bases: TGTGCCAGTAGGGAACCGGGACAGGTCCTTAATGAGCAGTTCTTC. Translated, it gives CASREPGQVLNEQFF.

This chain's CDR3 is CASSSYGQGARHEQYV. Written as DNA, the CDR3 is TGTGCCAGCAGTTCCTATGGACAGGGGGCGAGGCACGAGCAGTACGTC. The V and J genes are TRBV6-2 or TRBV6-3 and TRBJ2-7; 11 nucleotides agree with TRBD1. Germline trimming cut 4 bases from V and 5 bases from J; bases unmatched to any gene: 10. The germline CDR1 and CDR2 sequences are MNHEY and SVGEGT. This CDR3 has 16 amino acids.

The chain employs TRBV13 and TRBJ1-1; no firm D call. V lost 6 bases and J lost 0, with 8 bases in between. Germline V lookup: CDR1 PRHDT, CDR2 FYEKMQ (reference sequence). CDR3 length: 13 amino acids. CDR3 DNA sequence: TGTGCCAGCAGTGGACCACTGAACACTGAAGCTTTCTTT. It is translated as CASSGPLNTEAFF.

The genes are TRBV6-6 and TRBJ1-6; the match to TRBD1 covers 8 bases. V was clipped by 7 bases and J by 6 bases; unmatched bases: 11. Germline V lookup: CDR1 MNHNY, CDR2 SVGAGI (reference sequence). CDR3 length equals 16 residues. For the CDR3, the DNA is TGTGCCAGCACCCCCGGGACAGGATACCCTAATTCACCCCTCCACTTT. Translation: CASTPGTGYPNSPLHF.

This clonotype was counted many times. The chain employs TRBV12-3 or TRBV12-4 and TRBJ1-5, with TRBD1 matching over 7 bases. The CDR3 runs to 14 residues. J was trimmed by 4 bases and V by 7 bases; bases with no gene match: 7. CDR3 protein: CASNTGVRNQPQHF. DNA for the CDR3: TGTGCCAGCAACACAGGGGTAAGGAATCAGCCCCAGCATTTT.

This clonotype was seen a handful of times. The V gene is TRBV20-1, the J gene TRBJ1-2, with D uncertain. Germline V gives CDR1 DFQATT, CDR2 SNEGSKA (reference sequence). V gave up 5 bases and J gave up 5 bases, with 24 bases separating them. This CDR3 has 16 residues. CDR3 DNA: TGCAGTGCTCAGTCAGCTCCGAGCCACGTTTTTTATGGCTACACCTTC. This translates into CSAQSAPSHVFYGYTF.

The genes are TRBV13 and TRBJ1-1, with D unresolved. Germline V gene sequence: CDR1 PRHDT, CDR2 FYEKMQ (reference sequence). CDR3 length: 15 amino acids. V dropped 4 bases and J dropped 3 bases, with 15 bases sitting between them. The CDR3 coding sequence is TGTGCCAGCAGCTCACCCCTCACCGAATACACTGAAGCTTTCTTT. Translated, it gives CASSSPLTEYTEAFF.

This rearrangement joins TRBV7-9 to TRBJ2-6; D gene unclear. This CDR3 comprises 18 residues. CDR1 is SEHNR, CDR2 FQNEAQ, per germline (reference sequence). V lost 1 base and J lost 0, with 13 bases in between. CDR3 loop: CASSLERLIRSGANVLTF. The CDR3 nucleotides are TGTGCCAGCAGCTTAGAGAGGTTGATACGCTCTGGGGCCAACGTCCTGACTTTC.

The chain uses TRBV29-1 and TRBJ2-7; D remains ambiguous. Trimming shortened V by 4 bases and J by 8 bases, and 15 bases separated the two germline ends. This CDR3 is built from 12 residues. Germline CDR1 is SQVTM and CDR2 is ANQGSEA. The CDR3 loop is CSVGQQVGQQYF. CDR3 sequence (DNA): TGCAGCGTTGGTCAACAAGTGGGCCAGCAGTACTTC.

The chain employs TRBV9 and TRBJ2-1, with TRBD2 matching over 9 bases. The CDR3 contains 14 residues. Germline-derived CDR1 and CDR2 are SGDLS and YYNGEE. V lost 3 bases to trimming and J lost 6 bases; unmatched junction nucleotides: 4. Written as DNA, the CDR3 is TGTGCCAGCAGCGGCGGGGGGGCCCCCAATGAGCAGTTCTTC. This translates into CASSGGGAPNEQFF.

This clonotype appeared a few times. This chain connects TRBV29-1 to TRBJ2-4; TRBD2 agrees at 12 bases. After removal of 6 bases from V and 5 bases from J, the junction contained 8 bases not matched to a gene. CDR1 and CDR2 (germline): SQVTM, ANQGSEA. CDR3 size: 15 residues. The DNA of the CDR3 is TGCAGCGTCACCATACTAGCGGGGGGTGAAAACATTCAGTACTTC. Translation gives CSVTILAGGENIQYF.

This clonotype was seen many times. V is TRBV7-2 and J is TRBJ2-3; D perhaps matches TRBD1 (5 bases). Germline loops: CDR1 SGHTA, CDR2 FQGNSA. Deletions cut 0 bases from V and 6 bases from J, with 10 bases between. The CDR3 runs to 14 residues. The CDR3 DNA sequence: TGTGCCAGCAGCTTAGCGTATGGGGCGGATACGCAGTATTTT. Translating gives CASSLAYGADTQYF.

This clonotype has a handful of counts. The rearrangement uses TRBV20-1 and TRBJ1-1; D remains unclear. The CDR3 length is 14 residues. Germline loops: CDR1 DFQATT, CDR2 SNEGSKA (reference sequence). V gave up 1 base and J gave up 5 bases, with 14 bases separating them. CDR3: CSARGLVAWTEAFF. The DNA for the CDR3 is TGCAGTGCTAGAGGCCTCGTGGCGTGGACTGAAGCTTTCTTT.

This clonotype was detected many times. The gene calls are TRBV9 and TRBJ2-1, with 9 bases aligning to TRBD1. V lost 0 bases, J lost 7 bases, and 2 bases stayed unmatched. The V gene's germline CDR1 is SGDLS and CDR2 YYNGEE. The CDR3 covers 14 residues. This CDR3 is CASSVEGTGNEQFF. DNA of the CDR3: TGTGCCAGCAGCGTAGAGGGGACAGGGAATGAGCAGTTCTTC. Full variable domain (remainder filled in from reference TRBV9 and TRBJ2-1): DSGVTQTPKHLITATGQRVTLRCSPRSGDLSVYWYQQSLDQGLQFLIQYYNGEERAKGNILERFSAQQFPDLHSELNLSSLELGDSALYFCASSVEGTGNEQFFGPGTRLTVL.

This rearrangement joins TRBV12-3 or TRBV12-4 to TRBJ2-2, with D perhaps matching TRBD1 (6 bases). The CDR3 extends over 15 amino acids. V lost 6 bases and J lost 0, with 11 bases in between. CDR3 in amino acids: CASSTRQANTGELFF. For the CDR3, the DNA is TGTGCCAGCAGCACAAGACAGGCGAACACCGGGGAGCTGTTTTTT.

This clonotype was seen only a few times. The chain recombines TRBV12-3 or TRBV12-4 with TRBJ2-7; D is perhaps TRBD1 or TRBD2 (5 bases each). The V end lost 2 bases, the J end lost 0 bases, and 14 bases lay between the germline ends. This CDR3 spans 16 amino acids. The DNA of the CDR3 is TGTGCCAGCAGTTTATCGAGGGGAGTGAGCTCCTACGAGCAGTACGTC. The encoded protein is CASSLSRGVSSYEQYV.

Ten or more counts support this clonotype. This sequence joins TRBV6-5 and TRBJ1-2, with a possible D match to TRBD1 (6 bases). V was clipped by 7 bases and J by 0 bases, with 18 bases between them. The CDR3 sequence is 16 residues long. Germline CDR1 MNHEY, CDR2 SVGAGI. This CDR3 is CASKTQGTRANYGYTF. Here the CDR3 DNA reads TGTGCCAGCAAAACGCAGGGGACACGAGCTAACTATGGCTACACCTTC.

The rearrangement joins TRBV12-3 or TRBV12-4 to TRBJ2-7, with D uncertain. This CDR3 is built from 10 residues. The CDR3 DNA is TGTGCCAGCAGTTTAGACGATCAGTACGTC. It is translated as CASSLDDQYV.